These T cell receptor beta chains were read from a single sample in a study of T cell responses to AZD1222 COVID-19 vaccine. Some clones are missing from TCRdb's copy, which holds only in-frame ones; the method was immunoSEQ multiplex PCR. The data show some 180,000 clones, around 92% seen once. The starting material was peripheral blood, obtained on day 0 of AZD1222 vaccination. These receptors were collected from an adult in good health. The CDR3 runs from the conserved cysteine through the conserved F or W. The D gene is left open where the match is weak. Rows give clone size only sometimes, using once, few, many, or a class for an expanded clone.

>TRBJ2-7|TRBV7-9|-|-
CASSPRGTYEQYF
TGTGCCAGCAGCCCTCGGGGGACCTACGAGCAGTACTTC
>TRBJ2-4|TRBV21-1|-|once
CASSKDELLAKNIQYF
TGTGCCAGCAGCAAAGATGAGTTACTGGCCAAAAACATTCAGTACTTC
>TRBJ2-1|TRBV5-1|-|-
CASSLQGNDYNEQFF
TGCGCCAGCAGCTTACAGGGTAATGACTACAATGAGCAGTTCTTC
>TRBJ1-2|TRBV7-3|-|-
CASSSPERAPKGDYGYTF
TGTGCCAGCAGCAGTCCAGAACGAGCACCTAAGGGGGACTATGGCTACACCTTC
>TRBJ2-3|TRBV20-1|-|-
CSARGTDTQYF
TGCAGTGCTAGGGGCACAGATACGCAGTATTTT
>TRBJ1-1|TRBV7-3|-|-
CASSLSMNTEAFF
TGTGCCAGCAGCTTAAGCATGAACACTGAAGCTTTCTTT
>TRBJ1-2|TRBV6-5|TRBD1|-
CASSRGTGANYGYTF
TGTGCCAGCAGTAGAGGGACAGGCGCTAACTATGGCTACACCTTC
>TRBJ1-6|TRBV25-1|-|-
CASSEYKGHDSPLHF
TGTGCCAGCAGTGAATATAAAGGGCACGATTCACCCCTCCACTTT
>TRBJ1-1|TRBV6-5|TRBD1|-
CASSYSPGQGSTEAFF
TGTGCCAGCAGTTACTCACCGGGACAGGGGAGCACTGAAGCTTTCTTT
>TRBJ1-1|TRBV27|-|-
CASSLTDPGLSTEAFF
TGTGCCAGCAGTTTAACAGATCCGGGTCTCAGCACTGAAGCTTTCTTT
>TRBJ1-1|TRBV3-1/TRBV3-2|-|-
CASSWDGLNTEAFF
TGTGCCAGCAGCTGGGACGGACTGAACACTGAAGCTTTCTTT
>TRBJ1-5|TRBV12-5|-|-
CASGPGLGAGQPQHF
TGTGCTAGTGGCCCAGGGTTGGGGGCGGGTCAGCCCCAGCATTTT
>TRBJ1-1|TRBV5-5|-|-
CASSWGGSSNTEAFF
TGTGCCAGCAGCTGGGGAGGGAGTTCGAACACTGAAGCTTTCTTT
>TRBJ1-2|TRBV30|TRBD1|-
CAWSLLGQGAYGYTF
TGTGCCTGGAGTCTATTAGGACAGGGGGCCTATGGCTACACCTTC
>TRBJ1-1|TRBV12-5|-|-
CASAPDGGEAFF
TGTGCTAGTGCCCCGGACGGGGGTGAAGCTTTCTTT
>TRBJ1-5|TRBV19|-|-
CASSTPQGLNQPQHF
TGTGCCAGTAGTACTCCACAGGGACTCAATCAGCCCCAGCATTTT
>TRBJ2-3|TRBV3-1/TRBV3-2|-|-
CASSQDGHSTDTQYF
TGTGCCAGCAGCCAGGACGGACATAGCACAGATACGCAGTATTTT
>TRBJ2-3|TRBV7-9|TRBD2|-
CASSLGSGGLGTDTQYF
TGTGCCAGCAGCTTAGGTAGCGGGGGGTTGGGCACAGATACGCAGTATTTT
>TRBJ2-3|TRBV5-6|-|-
CASSSTDTQYF
TGTGCCAGCAGCAGCACAGATACGCAGTATTTT
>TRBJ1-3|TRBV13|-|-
CASSLGRAGSTGNTIYF
TGTGCCAGCAGCTTAGGCAGGGCCGGATCCACTGGAAACACCATATATTTT
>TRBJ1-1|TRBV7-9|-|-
CASSPRGTEAFF
TGTGCCAGCAGCCCTCGGGGGACTGAAGCTTTCTTT
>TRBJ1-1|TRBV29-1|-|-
CSGLRGLNTEAFF
TGCAGCGGGCTTCGGGGACTGAACACTGAAGCTTTCTTT
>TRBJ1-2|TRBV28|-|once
CASSTGTTYGYTF
TGTGCCAGCAGCACCGGGACAACTTATGGCTACACCTTC
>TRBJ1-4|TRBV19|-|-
CASKAGRIANEKLFF
TGTGCCAGTAAGGCAGGGCGTATCGCTAATGAAAAACTGTTTTTT
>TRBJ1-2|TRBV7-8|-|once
CASSLVQGGYGYTF
TGTGCCAGCAGCTTAGTGCAGGGTGGCTATGGCTACACCTTC
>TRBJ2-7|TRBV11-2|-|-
CASSLVPASYEQYF
TGTGCCAGCAGCTTAGTCCCGGCATCCTACGAGCAGTACTTC
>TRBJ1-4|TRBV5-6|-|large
CASSLAPEGYEKLFF
TGTGCCAGCAGCTTGGCCCCGGAGGGGTACGAAAAACTGTTTTTT
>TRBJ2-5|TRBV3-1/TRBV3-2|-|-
CASSQDSLKETQYF
TGTGCCAGCAGCCAAGACAGCCTAAAAGAGACCCAGTACTTC
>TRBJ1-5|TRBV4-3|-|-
CASSQEERQPQHF
TGCGCCAGCAGCCAAGAGGAGCGACAGCCCCAGCATTTT
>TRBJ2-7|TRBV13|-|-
CASSSGIPSYEQYF
TGTGCCAGCAGCTCCGGGATCCCCTCCTACGAGCAGTACTTC
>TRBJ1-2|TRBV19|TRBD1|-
CASSIDPRPGGTKANYGYTF
TGTGCCAGTAGTATAGATCCGAGGCCAGGGGGAACGAAAGCTAACTATGGCTACACCTTC
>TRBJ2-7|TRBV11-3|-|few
CASSLDSPRSVGFPGQYF
TGTGCCAGCAGCTTAGATTCCCCTCGTTCGGTCGGGTTTCCAGGGCAGTACTTC